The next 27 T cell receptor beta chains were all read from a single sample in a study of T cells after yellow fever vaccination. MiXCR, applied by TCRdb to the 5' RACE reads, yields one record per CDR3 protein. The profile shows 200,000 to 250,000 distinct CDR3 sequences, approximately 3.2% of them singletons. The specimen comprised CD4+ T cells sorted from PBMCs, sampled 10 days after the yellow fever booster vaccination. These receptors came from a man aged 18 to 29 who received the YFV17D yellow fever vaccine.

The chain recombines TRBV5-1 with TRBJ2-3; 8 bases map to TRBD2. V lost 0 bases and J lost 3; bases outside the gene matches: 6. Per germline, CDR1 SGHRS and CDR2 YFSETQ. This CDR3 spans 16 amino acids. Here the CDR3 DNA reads TGCGCCAGCAGCTTGGCCCGGGGGGGGCCTACAGATACGCAGTATTTT. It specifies CASSLARGGPTDTQYF. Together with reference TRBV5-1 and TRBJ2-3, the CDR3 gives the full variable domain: KAGVTQTPRYLIKTRGQQVTLSCSPISGHRSVSWYQQTPGQGLQFLFEYFSETQRNKGNFPGRFSGRQFSNSRSEMNVSTLELGDSALYLCASSLARGGPTDTQYFGPGTRLTVL.

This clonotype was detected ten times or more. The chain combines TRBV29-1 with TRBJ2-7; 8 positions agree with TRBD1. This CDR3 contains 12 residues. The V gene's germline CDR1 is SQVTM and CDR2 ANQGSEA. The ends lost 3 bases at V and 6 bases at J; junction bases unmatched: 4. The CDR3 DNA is TGCAGCGTTGAGGACAGGGTAGGCGAGCAGTACGTC. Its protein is CSVEDRVGEQYV.

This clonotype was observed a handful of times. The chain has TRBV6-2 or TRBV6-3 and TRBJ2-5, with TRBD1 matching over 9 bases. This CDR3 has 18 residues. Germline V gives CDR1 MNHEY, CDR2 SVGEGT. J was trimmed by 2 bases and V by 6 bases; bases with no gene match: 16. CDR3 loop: CASSPDHLGQGTQETQYF. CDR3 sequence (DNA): TGTGCCAGCAGCCCCGATCATCTGGGACAGGGAACACAAGAGACCCAGTACTTC.

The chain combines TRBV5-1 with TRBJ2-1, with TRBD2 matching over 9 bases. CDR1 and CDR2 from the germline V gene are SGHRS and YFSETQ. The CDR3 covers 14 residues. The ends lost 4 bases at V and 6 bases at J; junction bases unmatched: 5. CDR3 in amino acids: CASSETGLANEQFF. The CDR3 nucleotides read TGCGCCAGCAGCGAAACGGGACTAGCCAATGAGCAGTTCTTC.

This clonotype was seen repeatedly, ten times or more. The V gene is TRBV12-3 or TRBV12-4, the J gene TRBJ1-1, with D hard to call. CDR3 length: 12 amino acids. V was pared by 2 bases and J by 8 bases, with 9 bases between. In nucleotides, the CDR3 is TGTGCCAGCAGTTTACGAGCAGAAGAAGCTTTCTTT. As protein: CASSLRAEEAFF.

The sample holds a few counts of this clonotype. In nucleotides, the CDR3 is TGTGCCATCAGTGACCAGGTCGCCTCTGGGGCCAACGTCCTGACTTTC. Protein sequence: CAISDQVASGANVLTF. The V call is TRBV10-3, the J call TRBJ2-6; D ambiguous. Looked up from germline, CDR1 is ENHRY and CDR2 is SYGVKD. The CDR3 totals 16 residues. Trimming removed 3 bases at V and 0 bases at J, with 9 bases between.

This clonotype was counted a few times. For the CDR3, the DNA is TGTGCCAGCTCCCAAACAGGGGGTTCCTACGAGCAGTACTTC. Its translation is CASSQTGGSYEQYF. The V and J genes are TRBV18 and TRBJ2-7; 8 nucleotides align to TRBD1. The CDR3 spans 14 residues. Germline-derived CDR1 and CDR2 are KGHSH and LQKENI. The J segment lost 1 base and the V segment lost 6 bases, leaving 5 bases of the junction unmatched.

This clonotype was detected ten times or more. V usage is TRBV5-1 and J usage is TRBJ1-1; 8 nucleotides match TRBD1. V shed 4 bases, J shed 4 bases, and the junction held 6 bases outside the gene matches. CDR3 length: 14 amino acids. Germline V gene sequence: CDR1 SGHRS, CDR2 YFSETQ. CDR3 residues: CASSGQGVGTEAFF. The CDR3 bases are TGCGCCAGCAGCGGACAGGGCGTGGGCACTGAAGCTTTCTTT.

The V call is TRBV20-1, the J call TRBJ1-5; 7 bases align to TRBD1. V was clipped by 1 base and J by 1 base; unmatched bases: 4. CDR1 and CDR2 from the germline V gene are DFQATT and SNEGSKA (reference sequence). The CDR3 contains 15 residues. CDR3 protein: CSARVQQGSNQPQHF. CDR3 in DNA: TGCAGTGCTAGAGTCCAACAGGGGAGCAATCAGCCCCAGCATTTT.

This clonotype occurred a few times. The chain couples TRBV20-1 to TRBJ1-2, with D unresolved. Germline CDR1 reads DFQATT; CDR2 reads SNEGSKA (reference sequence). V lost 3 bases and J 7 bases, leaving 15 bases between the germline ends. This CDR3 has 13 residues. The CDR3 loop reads CSASKQPVFGYTF. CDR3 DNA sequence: TGCAGTGCTAGTAAACAGCCTGTTTTTGGCTACACCTTC.

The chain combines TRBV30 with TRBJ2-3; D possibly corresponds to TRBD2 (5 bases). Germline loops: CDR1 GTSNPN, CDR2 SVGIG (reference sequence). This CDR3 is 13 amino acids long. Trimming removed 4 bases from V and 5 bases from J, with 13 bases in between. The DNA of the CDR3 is TGTGCCTGGACCCGGCGGGCAGGAGATACGCAGTATTTT. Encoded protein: CAWTRRAGDTQYF.

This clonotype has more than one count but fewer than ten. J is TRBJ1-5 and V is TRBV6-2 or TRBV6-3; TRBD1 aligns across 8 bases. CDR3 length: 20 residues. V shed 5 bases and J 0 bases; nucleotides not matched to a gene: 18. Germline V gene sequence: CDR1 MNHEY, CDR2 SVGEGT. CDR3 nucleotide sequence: TGTGCCAGCAGTCCGTCGGACGGGACAGGCATCACCTATAGCAATCAGCCCCAGCATTTT. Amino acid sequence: CASSPSDGTGITYSNQPQHF.

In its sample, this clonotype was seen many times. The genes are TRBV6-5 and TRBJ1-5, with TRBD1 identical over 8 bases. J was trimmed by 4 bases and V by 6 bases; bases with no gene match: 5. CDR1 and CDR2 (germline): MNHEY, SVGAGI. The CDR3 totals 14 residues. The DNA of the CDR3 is TGTGCCAGCAGCAGTACAGGGGGTAATCAGCCCCAGCATTTT. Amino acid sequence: CASSSTGGNQPQHF.

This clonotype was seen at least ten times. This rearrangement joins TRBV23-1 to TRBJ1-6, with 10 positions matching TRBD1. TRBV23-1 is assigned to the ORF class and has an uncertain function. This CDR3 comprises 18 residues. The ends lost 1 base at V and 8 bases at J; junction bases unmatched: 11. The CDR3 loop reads CASSQFLVGDRGDSPLHF. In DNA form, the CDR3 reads TGCGCCAGCAGTCAATTTCTAGTGGGGGACAGGGGTGATTCACCCCTCCACTTT.

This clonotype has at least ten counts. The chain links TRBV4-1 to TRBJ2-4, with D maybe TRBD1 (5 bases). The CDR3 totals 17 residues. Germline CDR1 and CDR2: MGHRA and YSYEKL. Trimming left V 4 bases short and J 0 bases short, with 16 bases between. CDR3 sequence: CASSPPTVPKAKNIQYF. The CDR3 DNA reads TGCGCCAGCAGCCCCCCGACAGTCCCGAAAGCCAAAAACATTCAGTACTTC.

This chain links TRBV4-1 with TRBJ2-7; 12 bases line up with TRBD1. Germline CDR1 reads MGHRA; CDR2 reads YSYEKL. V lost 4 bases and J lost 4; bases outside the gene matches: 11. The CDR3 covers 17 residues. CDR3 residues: CASSRKGTGGWAYEQYF. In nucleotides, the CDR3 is TGCGCCAGCAGCCGAAAAGGGACAGGGGGCTGGGCGTACGAGCAGTACTTC.

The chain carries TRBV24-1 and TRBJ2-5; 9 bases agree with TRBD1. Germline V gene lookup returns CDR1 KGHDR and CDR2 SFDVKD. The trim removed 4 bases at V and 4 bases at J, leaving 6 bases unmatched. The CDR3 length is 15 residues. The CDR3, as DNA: TGTGCCACCAGTGAGGACACAGGGGGCAGAGAGACCCAGTACTTC. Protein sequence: CATSEDTGGRETQYF.

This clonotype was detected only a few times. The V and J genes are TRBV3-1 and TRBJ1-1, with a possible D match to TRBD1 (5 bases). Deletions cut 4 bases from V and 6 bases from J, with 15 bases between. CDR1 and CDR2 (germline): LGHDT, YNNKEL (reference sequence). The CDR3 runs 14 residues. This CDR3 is CASSPQYRGAEAFF. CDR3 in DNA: TGTGCCAGCAGCCCTCAGTATAGGGGCGCTGAAGCTTTCTTT.

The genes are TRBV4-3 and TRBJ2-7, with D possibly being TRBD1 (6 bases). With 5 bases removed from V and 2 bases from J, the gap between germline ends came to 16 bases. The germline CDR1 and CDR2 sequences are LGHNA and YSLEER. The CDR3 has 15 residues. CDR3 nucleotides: TGCGCCAGCAGCTTCCAGGACAGTTTTACCTACGAGCAGTACTTC. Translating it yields CASSFQDSFTYEQYF.

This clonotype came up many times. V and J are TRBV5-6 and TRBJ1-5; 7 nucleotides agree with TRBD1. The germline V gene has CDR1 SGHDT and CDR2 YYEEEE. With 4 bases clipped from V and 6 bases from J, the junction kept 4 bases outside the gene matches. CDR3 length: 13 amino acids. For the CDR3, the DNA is TGTGCCAGCAGCGCCGACAGGGTTCAGCCCCAGCATTTT. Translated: CASSADRVQPQHF.

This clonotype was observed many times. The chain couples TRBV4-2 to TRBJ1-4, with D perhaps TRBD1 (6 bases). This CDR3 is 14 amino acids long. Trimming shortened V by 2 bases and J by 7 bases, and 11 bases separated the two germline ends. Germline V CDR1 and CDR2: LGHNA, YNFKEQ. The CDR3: CASSQRDTSEKLFF. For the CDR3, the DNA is TGTGCCAGCAGCCAAAGGGACACCTCTGAAAAACTGTTTTTT.

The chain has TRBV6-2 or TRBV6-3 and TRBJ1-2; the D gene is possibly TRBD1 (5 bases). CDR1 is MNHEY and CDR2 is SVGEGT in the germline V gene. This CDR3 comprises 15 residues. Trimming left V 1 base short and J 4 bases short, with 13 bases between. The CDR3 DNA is TGTGCCAGCAGTTACTGGGCTTCGGGGCCCTATGGCTACACCTTC. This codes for CASSYWASGPYGYTF.

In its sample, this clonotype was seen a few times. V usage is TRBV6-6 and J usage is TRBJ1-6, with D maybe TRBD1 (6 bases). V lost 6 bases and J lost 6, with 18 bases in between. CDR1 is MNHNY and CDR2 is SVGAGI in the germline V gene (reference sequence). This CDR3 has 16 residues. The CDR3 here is CASSTGKGGRNSPLHF. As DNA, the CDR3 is TGTGCCAGCAGCACAGGAAAAGGGGGGCGTAATTCACCCCTCCACTTT.

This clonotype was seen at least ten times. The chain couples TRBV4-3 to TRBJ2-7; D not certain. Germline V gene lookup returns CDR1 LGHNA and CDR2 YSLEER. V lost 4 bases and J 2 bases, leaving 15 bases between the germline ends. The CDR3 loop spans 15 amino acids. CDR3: CASSLGVVGAYEQYF. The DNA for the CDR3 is TGCGCCAGCAGCCTCGGCGTGGTGGGCGCCTACGAGCAGTACTTC.

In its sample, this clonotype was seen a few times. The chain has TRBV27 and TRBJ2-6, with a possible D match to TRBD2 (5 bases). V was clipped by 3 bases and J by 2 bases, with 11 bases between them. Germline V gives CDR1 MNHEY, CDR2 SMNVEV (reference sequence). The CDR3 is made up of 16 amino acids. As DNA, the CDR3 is TGTGCCAGCAGTTTGTCGGGGATTACTGGGGCCAACGTCCTGACTTTC. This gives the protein CASSLSGITGANVLTF.

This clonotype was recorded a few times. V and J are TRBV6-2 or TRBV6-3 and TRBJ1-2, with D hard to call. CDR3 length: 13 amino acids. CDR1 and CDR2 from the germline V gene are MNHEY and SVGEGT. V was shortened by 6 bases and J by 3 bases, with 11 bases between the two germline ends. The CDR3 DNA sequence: TGTGCCAGCAGAGGGTGGCAGGACTATGGCTACACCTTC. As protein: CASRGWQDYGYTF.

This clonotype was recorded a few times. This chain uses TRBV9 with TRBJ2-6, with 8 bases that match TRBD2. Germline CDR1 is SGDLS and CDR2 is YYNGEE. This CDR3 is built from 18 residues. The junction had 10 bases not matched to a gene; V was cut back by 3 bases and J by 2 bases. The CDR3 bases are TGTGCCAGCAGCGGGACTAGCCGTCCGGACACTGGGGCCAACGTCCTGACTTTC. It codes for CASSGTSRPDTGANVLTF.